The rows below give T cell receptor beta chains drawn from one sample of a study of PD-1 blockade in classical Hodgkin lymphoma. Repertoires were generated with immunoSEQ multiplex PCR, while TCRdb's copy carries only in-frame clones and drops some. The table lists fewer than 7,500 clones, roughly 77% of them singletons, with 37% in the top ten. The material sequenced was peripheral blood mononuclear cells (PBMCs), taken at baseline. The receptors come from a human donor with classical Hodgkin lymphoma. Both conserved end residues are part of each CDR3. The order of the fields is clone size, D gene, V gene, J gene, CDR3 DNA, CDR3 protein. The D gene is left open where the match is weak. Size values are once, few and many counts, or a class for expanded clones, and some rows have none.

medium-sized	TRBD2	TRBV7-2	TRBJ2-2	TGTGCCAGCAGCCCGGGACTAGCGGGACTCGAAAAGAACACCGGGGAGCTGTTTTTT	CASSPGLAGLEKNTGELFF
-	-	TRBV28	TRBJ2-7	TGTGCCAGCAGGGACGACCATCTTACAGCGTACTTC	CASRDDHLTAYF
-	TRBD1	TRBV28	TRBJ1-4	TGTGCCAGCAGTGAAGCTACAGGGGTTGGTAATGAAAAACTGTTTTTT	CASSEATGVGNEKLFF
-	TRBD2	TRBV5-4	TRBJ2-5	TGTGCCAGCCACGGGACTAGCGGGGAAGAGACCCAGTACTTC	CASHGTSGEETQYF
-	-	TRBV6-5	TRBJ2-3	TGTGCCAGCAGTTTCCGGGACCTAACCACAGATACGCAGTATTTT	CASSFRDLTTDTQYF
-	TRBD1	TRBV28	TRBJ1-2	TGTGCCAGCAGTTCTCCAGGGGGCGCGTGGTATGGCTACACCTTC	CASSSPGGAWYGYTF
-	-	TRBV7-2	TRBJ2-2	TGTGCCAGCAGCGGGACAAGGCATACCGGGGAGCTGTTTTTT	CASSGTRHTGELFF
-	-	TRBV2	TRBJ2-6	TGTGCCAGCAGTGAAGCCGTACCGGTGGGACCGCTCTCTGGGGCCAACGTCCTGACTTTC	CASSEAVPVGPLSGANVLTF
-	TRBD1	TRBV5-8	TRBJ1-4	TGTGCCAGCAGCACCGGACAGGGTTCTAATGAAAAACTGTTTTTT	CASSTGQGSNEKLFF
-	TRBD2	TRBV28	TRBJ2-7	TGTGCCAGCAGTTTGCGGGAGGGCCGGAACGAGCAGTACTTC	CASSLREGRNEQYF
-	-	TRBV7-2	TRBJ2-3	TGTGCCAGCAGCTTAGTGAGGGGAGATACGCAGTATTTT	CASSLVRGDTQYF
-	-	TRBV6-1	TRBJ2-1	TGTGCCAGCAGTGGCCGAGGGCCCGTGGATGAGCAGTTCTTC	CASSGRGPVDEQFF
-	TRBD1	TRBV27	TRBJ2-5	TGTGCCAGCAGTAACAGGGGCGGGCAAGAGACCCAGTACTTC	CASSNRGGQETQYF
once	TRBD1	TRBV9	TRBJ2-3	TGTGCCAGCAGCGTAGGTAGGACAGGGACGGCAGATACGCAGTATTTT	CASSVGRTGTADTQYF
-	-	TRBV6-5	TRBJ1-1	TGTGCCAGCAGTGAGAATTTTCTGGGAGCTTTCTTT	CASSENFLGAFF
-	-	TRBV9	TRBJ2-1	TGTGCCAGCAGCGCGGATCTGTATGGGGGGGCGGGTGAGCAGTTCTTC	CASSADLYGGAGEQFF
-	-	TRBV11-1	TRBJ2-1	TGTGCCAGCAGCCCAGAGCGCTTCGCCTCCTACAATGAGCAGTTCTTC	CASSPERFASYNEQFF
few	-	TRBV27	TRBJ1-1	TGTGCCAGCAGTCGAATTGGGGAGGATACTGAAGCTTTCTTT	CASSRIGEDTEAFF
-	TRBD1	TRBV10-3	TRBJ1-3	TGTGCCATCAGCGGACAGGGTTATGGAAACACCATATATTTT	CAISGQGYGNTIYF
-	-	TRBV7-8	TRBJ2-4	TGTGCCAGCCGTGCTTTACAAAGGGCAGACCTTTTTGGTCAAAACATTCAGTACTTC	CASRALQRADLFGQNIQYF
-	TRBD2	TRBV9	TRBJ2-1	TGTGCCAGCAGCGAGGAGGGCGGGAGGCAGAGTGAGCAGTTCTTC	CASSEEGGRQSEQFF
-	TRBD1	TRBV2	TRBJ2-7	TGTGCCAGCAGTGAGGGGACAGGGGGCCCGCCGGCCACCTACGAGCAGTACTTC	CASSEGTGGPPATYEQYF
-	-	TRBV30	TRBJ1-1	TGTGCCTGTAATACCGGGAACAAGAACACTGAAGCTTTCTTT	CACNTGNKNTEAFF
few	-	TRBV2	TRBJ1-1	TGTGCCAGCAGTCCCGGCCTACCGGTCACTGAAGCTTTCTTT	CASSPGLPVTEAFF
-	-	TRBV2	TRBJ2-2	TGTGCCAGCAGTGCGACTAGGCCACGTAGTTCAAACACCGGGGAGCTGTTTTTT	CASSATRPRSSNTGELFF
-	-	TRBV7-9	TRBJ2-7	TGTGCCAGCAGCTTATACGGGGAGCCGTACGAGCAGTACTTC	CASSLYGEPYEQYF
-	TRBD2	TRBV5-4	TRBJ2-5	TGTGCCAGCAGCTGGGGACTAGCGGGAGTGGAAGAGACCCAGTACTTC	CASSWGLAGVEETQYF
hyperexpanded	TRBD1	TRBV2	TRBJ2-7	TGTGCCAGCAGGATACAGGGGATCGACTACGAGCAGTACTTC	CASRIQGIDYEQYF
-	-	TRBV7-6	TRBJ2-1	TGTGCCAGCAGCTCTGGGGGTTATGAGCAGTTCTTC	CASSSGGYEQFF
-	TRBD2	TRBV5-8	TRBJ2-3	TGTGCCAGCACTCGACAGTCCCTAGCGGTTCTCCTGGGGGATACGCAGTATTTT	CASTRQSLAVLLGDTQYF
few	-	TRBV19	TRBJ1-5	TGTGCCAGTAGTATAGACAGTAGTAATCAGCCCCAGCATTTT	CASSIDSSNQPQHF
-	-	TRBV9	TRBJ2-3	TGTGCCAGCAGCGTAGAAGGGGTGCGCACAGATACGCAGTATTTT	CASSVEGVRTDTQYF
-	TRBD2	TRBV10-1	TRBJ2-2	TGCGCCAGCAGTGATCCCGCTAGCGGGAGTGGGGAGCTGTTTTTT	CASSDPASGSGELFF
-	-	TRBV5-1	TRBJ2-1	TGCGCCAGCAGCTCCGGTGGCGGGAAGGCTGAGCAGTTCTTC	CASSSGGGKAEQFF
-	TRBD2	TRBV19	TRBJ2-3	TGTGCCAGTAGTTTGGACAGGGTTAGGCTAGCGGGAGTTCCAGATACGCAGTATTTT	CASSLDRVRLAGVPDTQYF
few	-	TRBV9	TRBJ1-1	TGTGCCAGCAGCCAACTCGCCCTGAACACTGAAGCTTTCTTT	CASSQLALNTEAFF
-	TRBD2	TRBV5-4	TRBJ2-3	TGTGCCAGCAGCTATACAGCGGGAGGGGCAGATACGCAGTATTTT	CASSYTAGGADTQYF
-	TRBD1	TRBV29-1	TRBJ1-4	TGCAGCGTTTCTGGACAGGGTGTTGAAAAACTGTTTTTT	CSVSGQGVEKLFF
-	-	TRBV4-3	TRBJ1-2	TGCGCCAGCAGCCAAGATTGGGCAGCTACCTTCTATGGCTACACCTTC	CASSQDWAATFYGYTF
-	-	TRBV5-4	TRBJ1-6	TGTGCCAGCAGCCTGTGGGGTGGCGATTCACCCCTCCACTTT	CASSLWGGDSPLHF
few	TRBD2	TRBV27	TRBJ2-7	TGTGCCAGCAGTTTTAGGCTAGCGGAGGCCTACGAGCAGTACTTC	CASSFRLAEAYEQYF
-	-	TRBV6-4	TRBJ2-2	TGTGCCAGCAGTGACTCAGGTCCCACCGGGGAGCTGTTTTTT	CASSDSGPTGELFF
-	-	TRBV27	TRBJ2-5	TGTGCCAGCAGTCTGTGGGACGGAGAGACCCAGTACTTC	CASSLWDGETQYF
few	-	TRBV7-3	TRBJ2-1	TGTGCCAGCAGCTTAGCGGCCTCGAGCTCCTACAATGAGCAGTTCTTC	CASSLAASSSYNEQFF
-	TRBD2	TRBV7-6	TRBJ2-7	TGTGCCAGCAGCTCAACACTAGCGGGAGGTGGTGAGCAGTACTTC	CASSSTLAGGGEQYF
-	-	TRBV21-1	TRBJ2-1	TGTGCCAGTCCACTGGAGGCCCTCTCCTACAATGAGCAGTTCTTC	CASPLEALSYNEQFF